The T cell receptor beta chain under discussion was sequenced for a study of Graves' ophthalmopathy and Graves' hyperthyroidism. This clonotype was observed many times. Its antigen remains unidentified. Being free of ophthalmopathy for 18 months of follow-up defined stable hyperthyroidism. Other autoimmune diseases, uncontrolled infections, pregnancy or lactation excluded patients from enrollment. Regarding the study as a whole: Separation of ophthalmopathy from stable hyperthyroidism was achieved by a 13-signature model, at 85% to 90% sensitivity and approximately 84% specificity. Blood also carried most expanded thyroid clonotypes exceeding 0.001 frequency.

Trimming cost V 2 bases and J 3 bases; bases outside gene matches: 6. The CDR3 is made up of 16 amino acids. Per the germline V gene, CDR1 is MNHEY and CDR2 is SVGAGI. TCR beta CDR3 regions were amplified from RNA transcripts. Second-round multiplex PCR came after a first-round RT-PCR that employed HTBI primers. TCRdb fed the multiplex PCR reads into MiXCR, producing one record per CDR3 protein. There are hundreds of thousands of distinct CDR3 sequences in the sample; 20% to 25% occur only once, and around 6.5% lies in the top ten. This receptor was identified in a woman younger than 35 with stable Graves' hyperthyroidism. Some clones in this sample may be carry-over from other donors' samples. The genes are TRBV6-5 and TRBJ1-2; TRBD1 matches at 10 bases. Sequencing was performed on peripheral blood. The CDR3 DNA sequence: TGTGCCAGCAGTTACCGCGGACAGGGGGAATACTATGGCTACACCTTC. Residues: CASSYRGQGEYYGYTF.